This T cell receptor beta chain originates from a study of CD4 T cells in relation to SARS-CoV-2 and coronaviruses. Produced via immunoSEQ multiplex PCR; TCRdb's table is partial and in-frame only. The sample has about 43,000 clones; roughly 87% are singletons. Per germline, CDR1 MNHEY and CDR2 SVGAGI. Trimming cost V 8 bases and J 2 bases, with 13 bases left between them. The CDR3 loop spans 13 amino acids. In this sample, this clone turned up once. Its antigen is currently unknown. Naive or memory CD4+ cells were cultured 1:1 with T cell-depleted PBMCs plus CEF. The source of this sequence is an adult with COVID-19. The sequencing sample was made of naive CD4+ T cells from PBMCs, cultured in vitro. The subset is: naive CD4+ T cells isolated by negative enrichment. The chain links TRBV6-5 to TRBJ2-7; weak D call: TRBD1 (6 bases). The CDR3 is CASQDRDTYEQYF. For the CDR3, the DNA is TGTGCCAGCCAAGACCGGGACACCTACGAGCAGTACTTC.